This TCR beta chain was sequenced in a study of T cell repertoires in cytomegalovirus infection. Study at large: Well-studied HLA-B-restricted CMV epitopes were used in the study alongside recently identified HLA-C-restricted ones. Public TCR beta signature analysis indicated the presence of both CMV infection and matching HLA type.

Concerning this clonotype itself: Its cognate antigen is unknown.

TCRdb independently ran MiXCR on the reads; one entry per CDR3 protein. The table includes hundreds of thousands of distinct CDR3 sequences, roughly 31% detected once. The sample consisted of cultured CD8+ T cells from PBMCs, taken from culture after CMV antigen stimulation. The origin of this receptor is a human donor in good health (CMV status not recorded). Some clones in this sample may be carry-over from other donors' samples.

CDR3 protein: CASSHNSEAFF. As DNA, the CDR3 is TGTGCCAGCAGCCATAACAGCGAAGCTTTCTTT. The chain uses TRBV4-2 and TRBJ1-1; D gene unclear. CDR3 length: 11 residues. Trimming pared 3 bases from V and 8 bases from J, leaving 7 bases between. The germline gives CDR1 LGHNA, CDR2 YNFKEQ.